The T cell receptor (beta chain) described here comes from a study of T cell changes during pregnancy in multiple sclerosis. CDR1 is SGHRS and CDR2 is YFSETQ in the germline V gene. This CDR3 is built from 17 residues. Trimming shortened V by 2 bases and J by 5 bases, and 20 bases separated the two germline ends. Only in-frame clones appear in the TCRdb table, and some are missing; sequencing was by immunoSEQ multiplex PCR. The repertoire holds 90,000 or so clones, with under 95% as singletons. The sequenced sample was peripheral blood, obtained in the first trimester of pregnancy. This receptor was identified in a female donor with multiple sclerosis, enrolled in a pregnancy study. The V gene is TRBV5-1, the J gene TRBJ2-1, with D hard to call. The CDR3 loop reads CASSFHFPGVAHNEQFF. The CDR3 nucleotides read TGCGCCAGCAGCTTCCATTTCCCCGGAGTAGCCCACAATGAGCAGTTCTTC.